Following are 15 T cell receptor beta chains from one sample sequenced in a study of response to subunit inactivated influenza vaccine. Via MiXCR, TCRdb re-called the RT-PCR reads, giving one row per CDR3 protein. Among roughly 650,000 distinct CDR3 sequences listed, approximately 14% were seen once. The sequencing here drew on PBMCs from blood, taken about 13 days after vaccination. All receptors derive from a man aged 50-59 years who received an inactivated influenza vaccine.

This chain links TRBV20-1 with TRBJ2-7; 9 bases align to TRBD1. The length of the CDR3 is 15 residues. With V trimmed by 4 bases and J by 3 bases, 10 bases remained unmatched. Germline V gene data show CDR1 as DFQATT and CDR2 as SNEGSKA (reference sequence). CDR3 amino acids: CSAITGTGYDYEQYF. CDR3 coding DNA: TGCAGTGCTATCACCGGGACAGGGTATGACTACGAGCAGTACTTC.

There are a few counts of this clonotype. V and J are TRBV5-5 and TRBJ2-7; 7 bases map to TRBD1. J was trimmed by 3 bases and V by 0 bases; bases with no gene match: 3. There are 14 residues in the CDR3. Germline V gene sequence: CDR1 SGHKS, CDR2 YYEKEE (reference sequence). CDR3 residues: CASSLVDRSYEQYF. As DNA, the CDR3 is TGTGCCAGCAGCTTGGTGGACAGGAGCTACGAGCAGTACTTC.

The chain has TRBV10-3 and TRBJ2-3; D unclear. Trimming left V 2 bases short and J 2 bases short, with 8 bases between. This CDR3 has 14 residues. Germline values: CDR1 ENHRY, CDR2 SYGVKD. The CDR3 sequence is CAISEVAVTDTQYF. The CDR3 DNA sequence: TGTGCCATCAGTGAGGTGGCCGTCACAGATACGCAGTATTTT.

The chain combines TRBV27 with TRBJ2-7, with a weak D call TRBD1 (6 bases). CDR3 size: 14 residues. Trimming took 3 bases from V and 1 from J, leaving 10 bases between them. The V gene's germline CDR1 is MNHEY and CDR2 SMNVEV (reference sequence). The CDR3 region is CASSFLGQSYEQYF. As DNA, the CDR3 is TGTGCCAGCAGTTTCTTGGGACAATCCTACGAGCAGTACTTC.

The CDR3 region is CSALGLTAYEQYF. CDR3 in DNA: TGCAGTGCTCTTGGACTAACAGCCTACGAGCAGTACTTC. The chain links TRBV20-1 to TRBJ2-7, with D possibly being TRBD2 (6 bases). V was trimmed by 5 bases and J by 2 bases, leaving 13 bases between them. This CDR3 has 13 amino acids. Germline CDR1 is DFQATT and CDR2 is SNEGSKA (reference sequence).

V gene TRBV7-8 combines with J gene TRBJ1-2; 7 bases are a match to TRBD1. Germline V gene lookup returns CDR1 SGHVS and CDR2 FQNEAQ. V was pared by 4 bases and J by 4 bases, with 15 bases of the junction left unmatched. The CDR3 spans 17 residues. The CDR3 loop reads CASSSRVGGGVAYGYTF. For the CDR3, the DNA is TGTGCCAGCAGCTCCCGGGTGGGAGGGGGCGTTGCCTATGGCTACACCTTC.

This clonotype was recorded at least ten times. The chain recombines TRBV28 with TRBJ2-5; the match to TRBD2 covers 11 bases. CDR1 and CDR2 (germline): MDHEN, SYDVKM. Unmatched junction bases numbered 4, after V lost 4 bases and J lost 3 bases. This CDR3 is built from 15 residues. The CDR3 here is CASSSSGLAEETQYF. The CDR3 nucleotides read TGTGCCAGCAGTTCCTCGGGACTAGCGGAAGAGACCCAGTACTTC.

The chain combines TRBV7-9 with TRBJ2-1; 8 positions agree with TRBD2. Trimming removed 5 bases from V and 2 bases from J; junction bases left unmatched: 8. Germline loops: CDR1 SEHNR, CDR2 FQNEAQ (reference sequence). There are 16 residues in the CDR3. This chain's CDR3 is CASSPGGGIAYNEQFF. DNA for the CDR3: TGTGCCAGCAGCCCGGGGGGGGGAATCGCCTACAATGAGCAGTTCTTC.

The chain joins TRBV6-1 to TRBJ2-3; D is tentatively TRBD1 or TRBD2 (5 bases each). Germline V gene sequence: CDR1 MNHNS, CDR2 SASEGT. V lost 3 bases and J 5 bases, leaving 21 bases between the germline ends. This CDR3 spans 17 amino acids. The CDR3 loop reads CASSEIRDLGRGDTQYF. Written as DNA, the CDR3 is TGTGCCAGCAGTGAGATTCGGGACCTCGGCCGGGGAGATACGCAGTATTTT.

V gene TRBV27 combines with J gene TRBJ2-2; D might be TRBD1 (7 bases). V gave up 6 bases and J gave up 1 base, with 18 bases separating them. This CDR3 is 17 amino acids long. Germline V gene lookup returns CDR1 MNHEY and CDR2 SMNVEV (reference sequence). The CDR3 here is CASRVQGGAVNTGELFF. Written as DNA, the CDR3 is TGTGCCAGCAGAGTTCAGGGGGGCGCCGTGAACACCGGGGAGCTGTTTTTT.

This clonotype has a handful of counts. The chain carries TRBV7-9 and TRBJ1-2; D might be TRBD1 (6 bases). This CDR3 has 15 amino acids. V was pared by 1 base and J by 2 bases, with 11 bases between. Germline V lookup: CDR1 SEHNR, CDR2 FQNEAQ (reference sequence). This CDR3 is CASSLGGGLNYGYTF. Written as DNA, the CDR3 is TGTGCCAGCAGCTTAGGGGGGGGCCTCAACTATGGCTACACCTTC.

Remarks on this clonotype: A read error may account for a junction end that differs from germline. The rearrangement links TRBV28 to TRBJ2-5; no firm D call. Germline CDR1 and CDR2: MDHEN and SYDVKM. The CDR3 is 17 amino acids. The CDR3 reads CASSSHLNTVYQETHYF. In DNA form, the CDR3 reads TGTGCCAGCAGTTCCCACCTAAATACCGTGTACCAAGAGACCCATTACTTC. Looking up the rest from reference TRBV28 and TRBJ2-5 gives the full variable domain: DVKVTQSSRYLVKRTGEKVFLECVQDMDHENMFWYRQDPGLGLRLIYFSYDVKMKEKGDIPEGYSVSREKKERFSLILESASTNQTSMYLCASSSHLNTVYQETHYFGPGTRLLVL.

J is TRBJ2-7 and V is TRBV20-1; 7 bases are a match to TRBD1. Germline-derived CDR1 and CDR2 are DFQATT and SNEGSKA (reference sequence). The J segment lost 2 bases and the V segment lost 2 bases, leaving 3 bases of the junction unmatched. The CDR3 sequence is 13 residues long. This CDR3 reads CSARSDRAYEQYF. Written as DNA, the CDR3 is TGCAGTGCTAGATCCGACAGGGCCTACGAGCAGTACTTC.

The chain links TRBV29-1 to TRBJ2-5; 13 positions match TRBD2. From germline, CDR1 is SQVTM and CDR2 ANQGSEA. V gave up 6 bases and J gave up 0 bases; unmatched junction bases: 7. The CDR3 is 16 residues long. In DNA form, the CDR3 reads TGCAGCGTCCTGGGGACTAGCGGGGCCCACCAAGAGACCCAGTACTTC. It translates to CSVLGTSGAHQETQYF.

This clonotype has more than one count but fewer than ten. This chain connects TRBV4-2 to TRBJ2-2; no clear D gene. Germline CDR1 and CDR2: LGHNA and YNFKEQ. CDR3 size: 15 residues. The V gene lost 0 bases and the J gene lost 2 bases, with 7 bases spanning the gap. The DNA for the CDR3 is TGTGCCAGCAGCCAAGAAACCAGAAACACCGGGGAGCTGTTTTTT. Its translation is CASSQETRNTGELFF.